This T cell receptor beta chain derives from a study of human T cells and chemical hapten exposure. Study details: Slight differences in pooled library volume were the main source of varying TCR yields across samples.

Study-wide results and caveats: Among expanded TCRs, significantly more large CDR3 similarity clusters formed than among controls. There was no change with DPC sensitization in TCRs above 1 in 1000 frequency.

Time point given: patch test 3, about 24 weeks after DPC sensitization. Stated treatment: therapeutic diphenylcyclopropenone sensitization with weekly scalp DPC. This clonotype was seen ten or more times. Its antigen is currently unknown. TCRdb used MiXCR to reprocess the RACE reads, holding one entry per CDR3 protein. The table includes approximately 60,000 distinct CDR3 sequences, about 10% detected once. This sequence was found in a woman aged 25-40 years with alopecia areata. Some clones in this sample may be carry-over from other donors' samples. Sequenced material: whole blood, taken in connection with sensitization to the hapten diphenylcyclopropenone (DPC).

CDR3 region: CASSLGLLAQETQYF. The CDR3 region has the DNA TGCGCCAGCAGCTTGGGTTTACTGGCCCAAGAGACCCAGTACTTC. J is TRBJ2-5 and V is TRBV5-1; no reliable D call. Per the germline V gene, CDR1 is SGHRS and CDR2 is YFSETQ. This CDR3 is built from 15 residues. V gave up 0 bases and J gave up 1 base, with 10 bases separating them.